This paragraph reports one T cell receptor (beta chain). Antigen specificity is unknown. Germline CDR1 is KGHSH and CDR2 is LQKENI. CDR3 length equals 15 residues. Trimming removed 6 bases at V and 7 bases at J, with 19 bases between. This specimen belongs to a study of neoadjuvant nivolumab and ipilimumab in lung cancer. Study outcomes and limitations: TCR sequencing covered a small number of samples. Resected tumors had greater TCR richness and clonality than uninvolved lung.

Profiling relied on immunoSEQ multiplex PCR, and the TCRdb table lists in-frame clones only, not all of them. Of 26,000 or so clones in the sample, approximately 83% are singletons; the top ten hold about 5.5%. The chain recombines TRBV18 with TRBJ2-1; D might be TRBD1 (5 bases). Sequencing was performed on tumor tissue, taken after neoadjuvant nivolumab, alone or with ipilimumab, at or shortly before surgery. The origin of this receptor is an adult with non-small cell lung cancer. The CDR3 is CASSPQGWLLNEQFF. The DNA for the CDR3 is TGTGCCAGCTCCCCTCAGGGTTGGTTGTTGAATGAGCAGTTCTTC.